This is a list of T cell receptor beta chains from one sample in a study of TIL therapy for anti-PD-1-resistant metastatic lung cancer. The assay was immunoSEQ multiplex PCR, and TCRdb's table has in-frame clones only and misses some. The data hold about 50,000 clones, with less than 75% observed a single time. The sample in question was tumor tissue, obtained at baseline. Receptors originate from a person between 30 and 79 years old with non-small cell lung cancer. Both conserved end residues are part of each CDR3. D genes are given only for firm matches. Clone size is shown for a subset of rows, as once, few, many or a class of expanded clone.

abundance,d_gene,j_gene,v_gene,CDR3nt,CDR3aa
.,TRBD1,TRBJ1-1,TRBV5-1,TGCGCCAGCACAACCACTACAGGGGTACCCACTGAAGCTTTCTTT,CASTTTTGVPTEAFF
once,TRBD1,TRBJ1-4,TRBV5-5,TGTGCCAGCAGGACGACAGGGAGGAATGATGAAAAACTGTTTTTT,CASRTTGRNDEKLFF
.,.,TRBJ1-2,TRBV4-2,TGTGCCAGCAGCCAAGGTCTCGTGGGGGGCTATGGCTACACCTTC,CASSQGLVGGYGYTF
.,.,TRBJ2-6,TRBV7-6,TGTGCCAGCAGTAGAACAGGGTACTCTGGGGCCAACGTCCTGACTTTC,CASSRTGYSGANVLTF
.,.,TRBJ1-2,TRBV19,TGTGCCAGTAGTAGCGGTGGCTATGGCTACACCTTC,CASSSGGYGYTF
.,.,TRBJ2-5,TRBV5-1,TGCGCCAGCAGCATGACCGGAGAGACCCAGTACTTC,CASSMTGETQYF
.,.,TRBJ2-2,TRBV5-8,TGTGCCAGCAGCTTTTACAGTAGTCACGGGGAGCTGTTTTTT,CASSFYSSHGELFF
.,.,TRBJ2-7,TRBV29-1,TGCAGCGTGCTACGTGGGGTCGGCGAGCAGTACTTC,CSVLRGVGEQYF
few,TRBD2,TRBJ2-7,TRBV5-1,TGCGCCAGCAGCCCGGGACTAGCGGGAGTCTACGAGCAGTACTTC,CASSPGLAGVYEQYF
.,.,TRBJ1-1,TRBV7-9,TGTGCCAGCAGCTTAGTTCTGAACACTGAAGCTTTCTTT,CASSLVLNTEAFF
few,.,TRBJ2-7,TRBV10-3,TGTGCCATCAGTGGCAGGGACGTACCCGATCCCTACGAGCAGTACTTC,CAISGRDVPDPYEQYF
.,.,TRBJ1-5,TRBV28,TGTGCCAGCAGTCCGGATATGTGGGGTCGGAATCAGCCCCAGCATTTT,CASSPDMWGRNQPQHF
few,.,TRBJ1-1,TRBV2,TGTGCCAGCAGTGCAGAGGGGCGGACTGAAGCTTTCTTT,CASSAEGRTEAFF
few,.,TRBJ2-7,TRBV5-4,TGTGCCAGCAGCTCACAGGGCAACTCCTACGAGCAGTACTTC,CASSSQGNSYEQYF
.,.,TRBJ2-7,TRBV27,TGTGCCAGCAGTTCCTCCTACGAGCAGTACTTC,CASSSSYEQYF
.,.,TRBJ1-3,TRBV27,TGTGCCAGCAGTTTTCAGGGGTTCGCTGGAAACACCATATATTTT,CASSFQGFAGNTIYF
.,.,TRBJ2-7,TRBV5-5,TGTGCCAGCAGCTTGGTGGGGCTGCCTCACGACGAGCAGTACTTC,CASSLVGLPHDEQYF
.,.,TRBJ1-1,TRBV2,TGTGCCAGCAGTGGGAGGGGAGGTGAAGCTTTCTTT,CASSGRGGEAFF
.,.,TRBJ2-6,TRBV5-1,TGCGCCAGCAGCCTGGGTCGCACGGCCAACGTCCTGACTTTC,CASSLGRTANVLTF
.,TRBD1,TRBJ2-1,TRBV2,TGTGCCAGCAGACTCACAGGGGGGACACACTCCTACAATGAGCAGTTCTTC,CASRLTGGTHSYNEQFF